The TCR beta chain described here comes from a study of blood T cell repertoires in COVID-19 (dated by TCRdb to 2019 to 2021). The study in broad terms: Samples covering the acute and convalescent phases of COVID-19 were provided by collaborators in the United States, Italy and Spain. The prospective study material was composed of cDNA or gDNA derived from T cells, B-cell-depleted T cells, or PBMCs. Subjects who had been exposed to COVID-19, were actively infected with it, or had recovered from it provided the deeply sampled blood TCRbeta repertoires that made up the dataset. A freely available public database, intended as a resource for researchers studying the immune response to SARS-CoV-2, is where the repertoires were released. The samples were drawn from the first 160 participants of the ongoing ImmuneRACE study and from under 1,500 subjects provided by 6 global collaborators. Nearly every sample came with metadata listing a de-identified subject ID, COVID-19 status, age in years and sex. HLA class I and class II types, where available, came from metadata supplied by the sample provider rather than from assay-based typing. Broad study findings and their caveats: The amount of clinical and demographic metadata varied by source and participant and was provided uncurated.

Participants in the prospective study were enrolled through a virtual design, were aged about 18 to 100 years, and lived in roughly 25 United States geographic areas. Cohort assignment in the prospective study relied on participant-reported clinical history from a screening survey and a study questionnaire. For ImmuneRACE Cohort 3, a participant was defined as recovered based on two consecutive negative NP/OP PCR tests, clearance by a healthcare professional, or resolution of symptoms. In the prospective study, mobile phlebotomists collected whole blood, serum and a nasopharyngeal or oropharyngeal swab from each participant. Prospective study participants could optionally give additional blood draws and questionnaires over a 2-month period. Before DNA extraction, blood samples from the prospective study were shipped at room temperature or frozen. Comment on this clone: The antigen it recognizes is unknown. Qualities for individual bases were not recorded, and no much larger clone is one base off.

The immunoSEQ Assay, a bias-controlled multiplex PCR, was used to amplify TCRbeta CDR3 regions from genomic DNA. The study's processing was this. The number of nucleated cells in each sample was estimated from the amplification of reference gene primers within the assay. To quantify the absolute abundance of each unique TCRbeta CDR3 rearrangement, sequence reads were collapsed and filtered. For each sample, productive Simpson clonality was calculated as the square root of Simpson's diversity index across productive rearrangements. Held by TCRdb, this immuneACCESS table contains in-frame sequences only and omits some clones. Under half of the omission traces to an unresolved V gene where checked; the cause of the rest is unknown. V, J and clone size reflect that table, while D and trimming were determined from the DNA. A total of 250,000 to 350,000 clones appear in this sample, around nine tenths of them only once. 1.1% of the sample is taken by the ten largest.

This clonotype was sampled from a woman in her thirties who had recovered from COVID-19. The source material was PBMCs or T cells enriched from blood (not recorded which).

CDR3 reads: CASRPTRGSYNEQFF. The nucleotide sequence reads TGTGCCAGCAGGCCTACCCGCGGCTCCTACAATGAGCAGTTCTTC. This sequence uses TRBV6-5 and TRBJ2-1; there is no confident call for the D gene. CDR1 and CDR2 (MNHEY, SVGAGI) derive from the germline V gene. Its CDR3 holds 15 amino acids, cysteine through phenylalanine. The entry retains the CDR3 DNA only, 45 bases that are in frame from base 1. Relative to germline, V is 6 bases shorter and J is 0 bases shorter, with 12 bases between their ends.